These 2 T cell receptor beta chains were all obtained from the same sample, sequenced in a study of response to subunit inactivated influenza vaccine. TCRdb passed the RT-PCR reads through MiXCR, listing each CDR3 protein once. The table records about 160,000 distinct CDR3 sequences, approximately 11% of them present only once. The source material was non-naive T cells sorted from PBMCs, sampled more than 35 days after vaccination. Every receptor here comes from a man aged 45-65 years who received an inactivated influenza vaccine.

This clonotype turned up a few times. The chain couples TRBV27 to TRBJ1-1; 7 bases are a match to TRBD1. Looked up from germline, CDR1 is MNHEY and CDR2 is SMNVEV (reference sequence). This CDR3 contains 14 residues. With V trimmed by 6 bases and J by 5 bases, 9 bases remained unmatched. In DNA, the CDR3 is TGTGCCAGCAGCGACAGGGCTCGTACGACTGAAGCTTTCTTT. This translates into CASSDRARTTEAFF.

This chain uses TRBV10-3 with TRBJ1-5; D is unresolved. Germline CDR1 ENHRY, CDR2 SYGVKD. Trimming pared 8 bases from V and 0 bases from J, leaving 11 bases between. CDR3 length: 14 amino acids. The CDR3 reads CAIATADSNQPQHF. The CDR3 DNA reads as TGTGCCATCGCAACAGCAGATAGCAATCAGCCCCAGCATTTT.